One and the same sample provided the 7 T cell receptor beta chains below, sequenced in a study of blood T cell repertoires in COVID-19. The repertoire was sequenced with immunoSEQ multiplex PCR; TCRdb's copy has only in-frame clones and lacks some. The sample shows 150,000 to 200,000 clones, approximately 80% of them seen only once. Sequencing was performed on PBMCs or T cells enriched from blood (not recorded which). Every receptor here comes from a man in his fifties or sixties who had been exposed to COVID-19.

The chain couples TRBV4-3 to TRBJ2-2; TRBD1 is a possible D gene (6 bases). CDR1 is LGHNA, CDR2 YSLEER, per germline. The CDR3 sequence is 16 residues long. V shed 4 bases and J shed 3 bases, with 15 bases lying between them. For the CDR3, the DNA is TGCGCCAGCAGCCCCAGAGGTGGGGGCGACACCGGGGAGCTGTTTTTT. Its protein product is CASSPRGGGDTGELFF.

A single count supports this clone. The chain couples TRBV15 to TRBJ2-7, with TRBD1 as a possible D gene (7 bases). Per germline, CDR1 LNHNV and CDR2 YYDKDF (reference sequence). This CDR3 is built from 15 residues. With 4 bases removed from V and 1 base from J, the gap between germline ends came to 14 bases. The CDR3 DNA reads as TGTGCCACCAGCACCTCAGGGGGGAAGTCCTACGAGCAGTACTTC. Translation gives CATSTSGGKSYEQYF.

This clone was counted a few times. This chain connects TRBV7-3 to TRBJ2-1; 13 bases are shared with TRBD2. Per germline, CDR1 SGHTA and CDR2 FQGTGA. The length of the CDR3 is 16 residues. J gave up 6 bases and V 4 bases, and 6 bases lay outside the gene matches. CDR3 loop: CASSSGLAGRGNEQFF. CDR3 sequence (DNA): TGTGCCAGCAGCTCGGGACTAGCGGGGAGAGGCAATGAGCAGTTCTTC.

The rearrangement links TRBV2 to TRBJ1-2; no firm D call. Germline values: CDR1 SNHLY, CDR2 FYNNEI. The CDR3 sequence is 13 residues long. V was trimmed by 5 bases and J by 5 bases, leaving 12 bases between them. The CDR3: CASSLKTGYGYTF. The CDR3 bases are TGTGCCAGCAGTCTAAAAACGGGTTATGGCTACACCTTC.

This clone was detected only once. The rearrangement links TRBV7-3 to TRBJ1-1, with D unclear. The CDR3 consists of 14 residues. V was pared by 2 bases and J by 1 base, with 8 bases between. CDR1 is SGHTA, CDR2 FQGTGA, per germline. The CDR3 DNA sequence: TGTGCCAGCAGCTTAGGGCCGCGGAACACTGAAGCTTTCTTT. Translating it yields CASSLGPRNTEAFF.

The count of this clone is one. The chain carries TRBV5-1 and TRBJ2-2; D gene ambiguous. Trimming removed 4 bases from V and 2 bases from J, with 21 bases in between. This CDR3 has 18 amino acids. From germline, CDR1 is SGHRS and CDR2 YFSETQ. CDR3 nucleotide sequence: TGCGCCAGCAGCCCGAGGCCCACTGCTACGGTAAACACCGGGGAGCTGTTTTTT. Its translation: CASSPRPTATVNTGELFF.

The chain combines TRBV7-9 with TRBJ1-1; tentatively, D is TRBD1 (6 bases). The V end lost 7 bases, the J end lost 3 bases, and 12 bases lay between the germline ends. Looked up from germline, CDR1 is SEHNR and CDR2 is FQNEAQ (reference sequence). The CDR3 totals 13 residues. In DNA form, the CDR3 reads TGTGCCAGCACGGACAGTTGGGACACTGAAGCTTTCTTT. Protein: CASTDSWDTEAFF. Looking up the rest from reference TRBV7-9 and TRBJ1-1 gives the full variable domain: DTGVSQNPRHKITKRGQNVTFRCDPISEHNRLYWYRQTLGQGPEFLTYFQNEAQLEKSRLLSDRFSAERPKGSFSTLEIQRTEQGDSAMYLCASTDSWDTEAFFGQGTRLTVV.